Below are 20 T cell receptor beta chains sequenced from a single sample in a study of blood T cell repertoires in COVID-19. Assay used: immunoSEQ multiplex PCR; TCRdb lists only in-frame clones, some missing. The data hold roughly 280,000 clones, with less than 90% observed a single time. The specimen was peripheral blood. The receptors here all came from a man aged 55 to 69 who had recovered from COVID-19.

The rearrangement uses TRBV19 and TRBJ2-2, with 9 bases aligning to TRBD1. CDR3 size: 15 residues. V was pared by 5 bases and J by 6 bases, with 7 bases of the junction left unmatched. Germline lookup yields CDR1 LNHDA and CDR2 SQIVND (reference sequence). This CDR3 is CASSLRDRVAGELFF. The CDR3 nucleotides are TGTGCCAGTAGTTTGAGGGACAGGGTGGCCGGGGAGCTGTTTTTT.

Here the CDR3 DNA reads TGTGCCAGCAGCGTGAGTAGTTCCTACAATGAGCAGTTCTTC. It yields the protein CASSVSSSYNEQFF. The chain recombines TRBV9 with TRBJ2-1; D gene unclear. In germline, CDR1 is SGDLS, CDR2 YYNGEE. Trimming removed 2 bases from V and 1 base from J, with 7 bases in between. CDR3 length equals 14 residues.

The V and J genes are TRBV19 and TRBJ2-3; a weak D match, TRBD2 (6 bases). In germline, CDR1 is LNHDA, CDR2 SQIVND (reference sequence). This CDR3 region has 13 residues. V was clipped by 9 bases and J by 6 bases, with 16 bases between them. The CDR3 DNA sequence: TGTGCCAGCTCGGCGGGCCGGGGGGATACGCAGTATTTT. Translating it yields CASSAGRGDTQYF.

V usage is TRBV16 and J usage is TRBJ1-5, with no clear D. The V end lost 1 base, the J end lost 5 bases, and 12 bases lay between the germline ends. The CDR3 runs 15 residues. The germline V gene has CDR1 KGHSY and CDR2 FQNENV. This chain's CDR3 is CASSQLGRRDQPQHF. The DNA for the CDR3 is TGTGCCAGCAGCCAATTAGGGCGGAGGGATCAGCCCCAGCATTTT.

The rearrangement uses TRBV2 and TRBJ1-5; 10 positions agree with TRBD1. This CDR3 spans 16 amino acids. V was clipped by 5 bases and J by 6 bases; unmatched bases: 10. Germline values: CDR1 SNHLY, CDR2 FYNNEI. The CDR3: CASSRQTGGGSQPQHF. The CDR3 nucleotides read TGTGCCAGCAGTAGGCAGACAGGGGGCGGCTCTCAGCCCCAGCATTTT. Full variable domain (outside the CDR3, taken from reference TRBV2 and TRBJ1-5): EPEVTQTPSHQVTQMGQEVILRCVPISNHLYFYWYRQILGQKVEFLVSFYNNEISEKSEIFDDQFSVERPDGSNFTLKIRSTKLEDSAMYFCASSRQTGGGSQPQHFGDGTRLSIL.

J is TRBJ2-7 and V is TRBV5-1; 10 bases line up with TRBD2. This CDR3 comprises 15 residues. The V gene's germline CDR1 is SGHRS and CDR2 YFSETQ. V was pared by 0 bases and J by 4 bases, with 4 bases of the junction left unmatched. The CDR3 region is CASSLAASGSYEQYF. Written as DNA, the CDR3 is TGCGCCAGCAGCTTGGCGGCTAGCGGGAGTTACGAGCAGTACTTC.

The chain combines TRBV5-5 with TRBJ2-7; 9 positions agree with TRBD2. Germline V gene sequence: CDR1 SGHKS, CDR2 YYEKEE (reference sequence). This CDR3 spans 16 amino acids. Trimming cost V 0 bases and J 6 bases; bases outside gene matches: 10. CDR3 residues: CASSLGLAGPLTEQYF. The CDR3 coding sequence is TGTGCCAGCAGCTTGGGGCTAGCGGGGCCCTTAACCGAGCAGTACTTC.

The chain combines TRBV7-9 with TRBJ1-3; a possible D gene is TRBD1 (6 bases). CDR1 and CDR2 (germline): SEHNR, FQNEAQ (reference sequence). This CDR3 has 16 amino acids. V was clipped by 2 bases and J by 0 bases, with 11 bases between them. CDR3 residues: CASSLNPGVSGNTIYF. The CDR3 nucleotides are TGTGCCAGCAGCTTAAACCCAGGGGTCTCTGGAAACACCATATATTTT.

The chain recombines TRBV7-6 with TRBJ2-7; 14 bases line up with TRBD2. J lost 3 bases, V lost 3 bases, and 1 base had no gene match. CDR3 length: 15 residues. Per the germline V gene, CDR1 is SGHVS and CDR2 is FNYEAQ. The DNA of the CDR3 is TGTGCCAGCAGCTTCGGGACTAGCGGGAGCTACGAGCAGTACTTC. Its translation is CASSFGTSGSYEQYF.

The sample holds a few counts of this clone. This chain connects TRBV19 to TRBJ1-3; 8 nucleotides line up with TRBD1. Germline values: CDR1 LNHDA, CDR2 SQIVND (reference sequence). J lost 3 bases, V lost 6 bases, and 4 bases had no gene match. The CDR3 sequence is 14 residues long. CDR3: CASRTDRVGNTIYF. The CDR3 bases are TGTGCCAGTAGAACGGACAGGGTTGGAAACACCATATATTTT.

The chain uses TRBV9 and TRBJ2-4; 12 nucleotides match TRBD1. After removal of 1 base from V and 5 bases from J, the junction contained 4 bases not matched to a gene. CDR3 length: 16 amino acids. The germline V gene has CDR1 SGDLS and CDR2 YYNGEE. CDR3 DNA sequence: TGTGCCAGCAGCGTAAAGGGGACAGGGGGCCAAAACATTCAGTACTTC. Translating gives CASSVKGTGGQNIQYF.

Notes on this clone: At one end the junction does not follow the germline gene, possibly because of a read error. The same CDR3 can be traced to other DNA sequences in this sample. J is TRBJ1-1 and V is TRBV19; tentative D call: TRBD1 (5 bases). The CDR3 loop spans 13 amino acids. Germline assignment: CDR1 LNHDA and CDR2 SQIVND (reference sequence). The chain's CDR3 is CASSIRQYTEAFF. CDR3 coding DNA: TGTGCCAGTAGTATCCGACAGTACACTGAAGCCTTCTTT. Looking up the rest from reference TRBV19 and TRBJ1-1 gives the full variable domain: DGGITQSPKYLFRKEGQNVTLSCEQNLNHDAMYWYRQDPGQGLRLIYYSQIVNDFQKGDIAEGYSVSREKKESFPLTVTSAQKNPTAFYLCASSIRQYTEAFFGQGTRLTVV.

The gene calls are TRBV28 and TRBJ2-2; 9 bases match TRBD1. In germline, CDR1 is MDHEN, CDR2 SYDVKM. CDR3 length equals 15 residues. J gave up 1 base and V 6 bases, and 3 bases lay outside the gene matches. CDR3: CASRTGGLNTGELFF. In DNA form, the CDR3 reads TGTGCCAGCAGGACAGGGGGACTGAACACCGGGGAGCTGTTTTTT. The full variable domain, completed using reference TRBV28 and TRBJ2-2, is DVKVTQSSRYLVKRTGEKVFLECVQDMDHENMFWYRQDPGLGLRLIYFSYDVKMKEKGDIPEGYSVSREKKERFSLILESASTNQTSMYLCASRTGGLNTGELFFGEGSRLTVL.

The CDR3 region has the DNA TGTGCCAGCAGCTACGGGACAGCGAACACCGGGGAGCTGTTTTTT. Amino acids: CASSYGTANTGELFF. The J gene is TRBJ2-2, the V gene TRBV7-2, with 7 nucleotides matching TRBD1. The CDR3 has 15 residues. Germline V gives CDR1 SGHTA, CDR2 FQGNSA. V shed 4 bases and J 0 bases; nucleotides not matched to a gene: 2.

This clone was picked up one time. The chain has TRBV9 and TRBJ2-2, with a possible D match to TRBD2 (7 bases). V was cut by 3 bases and J by 4 bases, with 22 bases left in between. Germline CDR1 SGDLS, CDR2 YYNGEE. The CDR3 extends over 18 amino acids. Written as DNA, the CDR3 is TGTGCCAGCAGCGCAGACCCCGCGGGGGCGAGAAGCACCGGGGAGCTGTTTTTT. Translation gives CASSADPAGARSTGELFF.

V is TRBV11-2 and J is TRBJ1-2; the match to TRBD1 covers 10 bases. CDR3 size: 16 residues. Germline assignment: CDR1 SGHAT and CDR2 FQNNGV. Germline trimming cut 5 bases from V and 4 bases from J; bases unmatched to any gene: 10. This chain's CDR3 is CASSPSTGGPSYGYTF. CDR3 DNA sequence: TGTGCCAGCAGCCCCTCGACAGGGGGCCCCAGCTATGGCTACACCTTC.

This clone has just a few counts. The chain uses TRBV5-1 and TRBJ1-6; the match to TRBD1 covers 10 bases. This CDR3 comprises 17 residues. Per germline, CDR1 SGHRS and CDR2 YFSETQ. The J segment lost 8 bases and the V segment lost 0 bases, leaving 8 bases of the junction unmatched. For the CDR3, the DNA is TGCGCCAGCAGCTTGGTCAACCCTGGACAGGGGGATTCACCCCTCCACTTT. This translates into CASSLVNPGQGDSPLHF.

The chain is built from TRBV11-2 and TRBJ2-3; D gene unclear. Trimming shortened V by 1 base and J by 7 bases, and 6 bases separated the two germline ends. CDR3 length: 12 residues. Per the germline V gene, CDR1 is SGHAT and CDR2 is FQNNGV. CDR3 amino acids: CASSLGVNTQYF. CDR3 nucleotide sequence: TGTGCCAGCAGCTTAGGAGTGAATACGCAGTATTTT.

CDR3 in DNA: TGTGCCAGCTCACCACTATCCGGGGAATGGGAAGCTTTCTTT. Translated, it gives CASSPLSGEWEAFF. J is TRBJ1-1 and V is TRBV18; D ambiguous. The germline V gene has CDR1 KGHSH and CDR2 LQKENI. Trimming took 1 base from V and 8 from J, leaving 14 bases between them. The CDR3 extends over 14 amino acids.

The rearrangement joins TRBV28 to TRBJ2-4; no clear D. The V end was cut by 2 bases, the J end by 6 bases, with 8 bases between. Germline CDR1 reads MDHEN; CDR2 reads SYDVKM. The CDR3 runs 13 residues. CDR3 loop: CASSLLPGNIQYF. CDR3 sequence (DNA): TGTGCCAGCAGTTTACTTCCCGGAAACATTCAGTACTTC. Supplemented by reference TRBV28 and TRBJ2-4, the full variable domain reads DVKVTQSSRYLVKRTGEKVFLECVQDMDHENMFWYRQDPGLGLRLIYFSYDVKMKEKGDIPEGYSVSREKKERFSLILESASTNQTSMYLCASSLLPGNIQYFGAGTRLSVL.